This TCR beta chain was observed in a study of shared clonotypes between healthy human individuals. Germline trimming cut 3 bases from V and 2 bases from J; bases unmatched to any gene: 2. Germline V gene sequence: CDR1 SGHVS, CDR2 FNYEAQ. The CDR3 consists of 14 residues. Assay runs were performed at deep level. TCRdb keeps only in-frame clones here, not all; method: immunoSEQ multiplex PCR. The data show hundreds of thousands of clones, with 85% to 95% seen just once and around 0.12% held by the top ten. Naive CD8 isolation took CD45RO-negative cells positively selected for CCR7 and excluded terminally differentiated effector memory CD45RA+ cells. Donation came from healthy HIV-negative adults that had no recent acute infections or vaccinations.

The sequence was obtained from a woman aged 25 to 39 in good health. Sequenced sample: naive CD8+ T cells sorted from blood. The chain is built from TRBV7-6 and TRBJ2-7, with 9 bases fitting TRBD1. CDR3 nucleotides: TGTGCCAGCAGCTTCGGGACAGGGACCTACGAGCAGTACTTC. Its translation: CASSFGTGTYEQYF. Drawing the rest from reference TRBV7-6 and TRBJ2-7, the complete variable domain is GAGVSQSPRYKVTKRGQDVALRCDPISGHVSLYWYRQALGQGPEFLTYFNYEAQQDKSGLPNDRFSAERPEGSISTLTIQRTEQRDSAMYRCASSFGTGTYEQYFGPGTRLTVT.